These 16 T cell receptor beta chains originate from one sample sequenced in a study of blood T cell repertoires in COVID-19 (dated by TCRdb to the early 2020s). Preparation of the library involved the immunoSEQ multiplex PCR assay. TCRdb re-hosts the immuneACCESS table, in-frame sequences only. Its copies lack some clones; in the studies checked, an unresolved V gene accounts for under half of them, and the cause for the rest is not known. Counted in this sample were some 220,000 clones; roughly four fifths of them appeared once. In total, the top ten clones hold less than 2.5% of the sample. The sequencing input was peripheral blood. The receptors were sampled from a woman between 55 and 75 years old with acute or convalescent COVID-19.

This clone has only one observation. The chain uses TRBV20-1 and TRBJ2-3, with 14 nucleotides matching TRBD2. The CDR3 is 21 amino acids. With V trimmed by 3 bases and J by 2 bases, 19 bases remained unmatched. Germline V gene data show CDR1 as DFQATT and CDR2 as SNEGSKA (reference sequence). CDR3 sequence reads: CSASERRGLAGVTTHTDTQYF. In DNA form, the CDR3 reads TGCAGTGCTAGTGAGAGACGGGGACTAGCGGGGGTTACGACACACACAGATACGCAGTATTTT.

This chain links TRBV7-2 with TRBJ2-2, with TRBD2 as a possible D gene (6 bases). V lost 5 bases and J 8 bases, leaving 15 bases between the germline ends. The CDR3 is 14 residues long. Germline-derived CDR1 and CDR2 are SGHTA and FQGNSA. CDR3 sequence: CASSQTSIRGELFF. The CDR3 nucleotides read TGTGCCAGCAGCCAGACTAGTATCAGGGGGGAGCTGTTTTTT.

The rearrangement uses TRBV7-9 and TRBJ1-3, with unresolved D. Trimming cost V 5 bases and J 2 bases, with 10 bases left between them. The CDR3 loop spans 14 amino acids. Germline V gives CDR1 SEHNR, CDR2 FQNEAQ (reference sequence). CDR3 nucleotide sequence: TGTGCCAGCAGCCCCCCTCGGGCTGGAAACACCATATATTTT. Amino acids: CASSPPRAGNTIYF.

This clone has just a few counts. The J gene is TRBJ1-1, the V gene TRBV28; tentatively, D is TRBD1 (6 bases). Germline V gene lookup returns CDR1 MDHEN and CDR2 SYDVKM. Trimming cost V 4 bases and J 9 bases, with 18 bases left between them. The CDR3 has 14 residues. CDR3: CASSSLDSQAKAFF. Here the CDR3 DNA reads TGTGCCAGCAGTTCCTTGGACAGCCAAGCAAAAGCTTTCTTT.

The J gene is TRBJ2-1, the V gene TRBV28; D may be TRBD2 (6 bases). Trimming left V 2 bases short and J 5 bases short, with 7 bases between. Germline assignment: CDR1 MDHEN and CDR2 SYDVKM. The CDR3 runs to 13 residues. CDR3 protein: CASSLIADNEQFF. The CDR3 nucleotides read TGTGCCAGCAGTTTAATAGCGGACAATGAGCAGTTCTTC.

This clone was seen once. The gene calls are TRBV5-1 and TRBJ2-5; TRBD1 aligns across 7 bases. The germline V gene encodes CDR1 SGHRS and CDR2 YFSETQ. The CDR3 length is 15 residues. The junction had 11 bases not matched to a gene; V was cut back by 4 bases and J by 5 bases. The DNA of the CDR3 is TGCGCCAGCAGCGCCCCTGACAGGGATTTTGAGACCCAGTACTTC. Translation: CASSAPDRDFETQYF. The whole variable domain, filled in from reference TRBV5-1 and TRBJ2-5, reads KAGVTQTPRYLIKTRGQQVTLSCSPISGHRSVSWYQQTPGQGLQFLFEYFSETQRNKGNFPGRFSGRQFSNSRSEMNVSTLELGDSALYLCASSAPDRDFETQYFGPGTRLLVL.

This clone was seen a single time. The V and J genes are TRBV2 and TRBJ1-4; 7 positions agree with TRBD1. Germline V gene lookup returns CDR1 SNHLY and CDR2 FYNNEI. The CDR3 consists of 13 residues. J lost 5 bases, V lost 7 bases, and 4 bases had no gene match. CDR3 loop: CASTGQINEKLFF. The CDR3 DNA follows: TGTGCCAGCACGGGACAGATAAATGAAAAACTGTTTTTT.

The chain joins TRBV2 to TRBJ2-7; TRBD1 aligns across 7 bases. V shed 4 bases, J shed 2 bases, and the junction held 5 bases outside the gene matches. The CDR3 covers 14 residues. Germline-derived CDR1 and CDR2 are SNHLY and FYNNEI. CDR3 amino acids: CASSARTGPYEQYF. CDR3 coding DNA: TGTGCCAGCAGTGCCCGGACAGGCCCCTACGAGCAGTACTTC.

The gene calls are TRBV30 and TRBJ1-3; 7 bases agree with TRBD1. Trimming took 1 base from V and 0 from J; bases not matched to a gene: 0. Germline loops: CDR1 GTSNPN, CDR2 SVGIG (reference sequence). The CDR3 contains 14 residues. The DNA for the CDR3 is TGTGCCTGGAGTGGACAGGGCTCTGGAAACACCATATATTTT. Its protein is CAWSGQGSGNTIYF.

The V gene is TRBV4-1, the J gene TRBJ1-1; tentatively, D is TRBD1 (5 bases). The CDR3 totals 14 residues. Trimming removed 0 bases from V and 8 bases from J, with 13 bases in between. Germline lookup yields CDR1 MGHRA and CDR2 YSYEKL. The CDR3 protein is CASSQDPSRGEAFF. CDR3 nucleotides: TGCGCCAGCAGCCAAGATCCAAGCCGGGGGGAAGCTTTCTTT.

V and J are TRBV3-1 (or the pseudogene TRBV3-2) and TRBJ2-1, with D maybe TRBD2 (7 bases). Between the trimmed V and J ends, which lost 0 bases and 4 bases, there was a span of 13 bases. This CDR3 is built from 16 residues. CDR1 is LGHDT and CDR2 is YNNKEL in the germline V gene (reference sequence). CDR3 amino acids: CASSQESGGQYNEQFF. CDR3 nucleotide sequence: TGTGCCAGCAGCCAAGAGTCGGGGGGCCAATACAATGAGCAGTTCTTC.

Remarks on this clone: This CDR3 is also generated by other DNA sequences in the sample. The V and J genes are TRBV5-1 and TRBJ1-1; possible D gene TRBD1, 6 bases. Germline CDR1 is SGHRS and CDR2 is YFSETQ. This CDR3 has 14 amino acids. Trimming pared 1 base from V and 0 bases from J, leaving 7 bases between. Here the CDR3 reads CASSLTGMNTEAFF. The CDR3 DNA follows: TGCGCCAGCAGCTTGACAGGGATGAACACTGAAGCTTTCTTT. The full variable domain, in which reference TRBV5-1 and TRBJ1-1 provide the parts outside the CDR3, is KAGVTQTPRYLIKTRGQQVTLSCSPISGHRSVSWYQQTPGQGLQFLFEYFSETQRNKGNFPGRFSGRQFSNSRSEMNVSTLELGDSALYLCASSLTGMNTEAFFGQGTRLTVV.

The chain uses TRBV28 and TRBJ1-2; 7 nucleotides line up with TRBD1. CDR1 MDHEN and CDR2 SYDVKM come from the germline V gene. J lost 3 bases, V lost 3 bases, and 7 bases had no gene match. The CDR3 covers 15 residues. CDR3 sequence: CASSFETGSYYGYTF. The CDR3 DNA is TGTGCCAGCAGTTTCGAGACAGGGAGTTACTATGGCTACACCTTC.

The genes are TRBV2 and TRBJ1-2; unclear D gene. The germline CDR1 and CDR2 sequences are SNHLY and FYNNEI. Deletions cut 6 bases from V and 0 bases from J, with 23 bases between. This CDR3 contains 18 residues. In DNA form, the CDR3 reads TGTGCCAGCAGGAGGGTCTTTATTATGGGCAGAGCTAACTATGGCTACACCTTC. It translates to CASRRVFIMGRANYGYTF.

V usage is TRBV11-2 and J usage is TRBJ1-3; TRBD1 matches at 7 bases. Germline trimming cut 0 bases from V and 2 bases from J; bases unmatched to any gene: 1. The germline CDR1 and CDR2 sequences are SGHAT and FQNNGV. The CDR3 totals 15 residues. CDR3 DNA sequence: TGTGCCAGCAGCTTAGAAGGGGGCCCTGGAAACACCATATATTTT. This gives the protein CASSLEGGPGNTIYF.

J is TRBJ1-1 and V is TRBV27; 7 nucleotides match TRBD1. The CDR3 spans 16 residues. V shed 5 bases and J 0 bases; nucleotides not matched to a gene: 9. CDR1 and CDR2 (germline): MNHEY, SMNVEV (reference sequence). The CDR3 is CASSASGGEVNTEAFF. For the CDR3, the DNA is TGTGCCAGCAGTGCCTCAGGGGGAGAGGTGAACACTGAAGCTTTCTTT.